The 17 T cell receptor beta chains below come from one sample, sequenced in a study of OX40 agonist ivuxolimab in advanced cancers. Method: immunoSEQ multiplex PCR; TCRdb's copy keeps in-frame clones and lacks some. The sample has some 70,000 clones, 84% seen once. Sample: CD4+ or CD8+ T cells sorted from blood, taken in a trial of the OX40 agonist ivuxolimab. These receptors all come from an adult with an advanced solid tumor such as melanoma, head and neck, liver or kidney cancer.

The V call is TRBV6-5, the J call TRBJ2-2, with a tentative D call TRBD2 (5 bases). The V and J ends lost 10 bases and 4 bases respectively, with 10 bases between them. The germline CDR1 and CDR2 sequences are MNHEY and SVGAGI. The CDR3 sequence is 12 residues long. The CDR3 sequence: CATRSGTGELFF. The CDR3 nucleotides are TGTGCCACCAGGAGCGGCACCGGGGAGCTGTTTTTT.

This chain uses TRBV5-4 with TRBJ2-6; D unresolved. Trimming shortened V by 3 bases and J by 4 bases, and 11 bases separated the two germline ends. Germline assignment: CDR1 SGHNT and CDR2 YYREEE (reference sequence). This CDR3 comprises 15 residues. CDR3 region: CASSSDNTGANVLTF. For the CDR3, the DNA is TGTGCCAGCAGCTCCGACAACACCGGGGCCAACGTCCTGACTTTC.

This chain uses TRBV7-2 with TRBJ2-3; no reliable D call. There are 16 residues in the CDR3. Trimming pared 6 bases from V and 1 base from J, leaving 17 bases between. CDR1 and CDR2 from the germline V gene are SGHTA and FQGNSA. CDR3 in amino acids: CASRSDSARGTDTQYF. The DNA of the CDR3 is TGTGCCAGCAGGTCAGACTCGGCACGGGGCACAGATACGCAGTATTTT.

This chain uses TRBV18 with TRBJ2-5; unclear D gene. With 0 bases removed from V and 5 bases from J, the gap between germline ends came to 13 bases. This CDR3 has 15 residues. The V gene's germline CDR1 is KGHSH and CDR2 LQKENI. The CDR3 coding sequence is TGTGCCAGCTCACCACCAACCCAAACGCGGGAGACCCAGTACTTC. Encoded protein: CASSPPTQTRETQYF.

The V gene is TRBV6-6, the J gene TRBJ1-5; D is unresolved. V was shortened by 3 bases and J by 2 bases, with 11 bases between the two germline ends. Germline V gene lookup returns CDR1 MNHNY and CDR2 SVGAGI (reference sequence). The CDR3 has 15 residues. The CDR3 spells CASSYGGDGNQPQHF. The CDR3 DNA reads as TGTGCCAGCAGTTATGGCGGAGATGGCAATCAGCCCCAGCATTTT.

The chain carries TRBV18 and TRBJ1-2, with 11 positions matching TRBD1. Per the germline V gene, CDR1 is KGHSH and CDR2 is LQKENI. This CDR3 has 14 residues. The ends lost 4 bases at V and 7 bases at J; junction bases unmatched: 5. The CDR3 here is CASSLGQGAFGYTF. The CDR3 nucleotides read TGTGCCAGCTCACTAGGACAGGGGGCTTTTGGCTACACCTTC.

V is TRBV14 and J is TRBJ1-3; D gene unclear. Trimming left V 1 base short and J 0 bases short, with 7 bases between. The V gene's germline CDR1 is SGHDN and CDR2 FVKESK. The CDR3 length is 15 residues. In DNA form, the CDR3 reads TGTGCCAGCAGCCAAGTACAGCTCTCTGGAAACACCATATATTTT. It is translated as CASSQVQLSGNTIYF.

The chain combines TRBV7-2 with TRBJ2-1; 7 bases match TRBD2. V lost 1 base and J lost 7; bases outside the gene matches: 7. Per germline, CDR1 SGHTA and CDR2 FQGNSA. The CDR3 extends over 15 amino acids. The chain's CDR3 is CASSLGGRAGNEQFF. CDR3 nucleotides: TGTGCCAGCAGCTTAGGAGGGAGGGCTGGGAATGAGCAGTTCTTC.

This chain uses TRBV11-2 with TRBJ1-3, with D perhaps matching TRBD1 (5 bases). The germline gives CDR1 SGHAT, CDR2 FQNNGV. Trimming removed 0 bases at V and 0 bases at J, with 15 bases between. CDR3 length: 18 amino acids. Here the CDR3 reads CASSLDPKGRPSGNTIYF. CDR3 bases: TGTGCCAGCAGCTTAGATCCGAAGGGGAGGCCCTCTGGAAACACCATATATTTT.

This clone was observed a single time. This chain connects TRBV28 to TRBJ1-2; 8 nucleotides line up with TRBD1. The germline V gene encodes CDR1 MDHEN and CDR2 SYDVKM. V lost 5 bases to trimming and J lost 5 bases; unmatched junction nucleotides: 1. CDR3 length: 12 residues. The CDR3 coding sequence is TGTGCCAGCAGTGGACAGGGATATGGCTACACCTTC. It yields the protein CASSGQGYGYTF.

The V call is TRBV7-3, the J call TRBJ2-6; perhaps D is TRBD1 or TRBD2 (5 bases each). The CDR3 totals 12 residues. Trimming removed 1 base at V and 15 bases at J, with 10 bases between. The germline gives CDR1 SGHTA, CDR2 FQGTGA. For the CDR3, the DNA is TGTGCCAGCAGCTTAAATCAGGGACCCCTGACTTTC. It specifies CASSLNQGPLTF.

The gene calls are TRBV6-1 and TRBJ1-1; weak D call: TRBD1 (6 bases). The ends were cut back, 8 bases at V and 1 base at J, with 11 bases in the middle. Germline V CDR1 and CDR2: MNHNS, SASEGT. The CDR3 covers 13 residues. CDR3 nucleotide sequence: TGTGCCAGCGACTTACAGGGGAACACTGAAGCTTTCTTT. Its protein product is CASDLQGNTEAFF.

The rearrangement joins TRBV5-4 to TRBJ2-6; D is unclear. Trimming took off 1 base at V and 4 bases at J, with 9 bases between the two ends. Germline V gene lookup returns CDR1 SGHNT and CDR2 YYREEE (reference sequence). This CDR3 is built from 15 residues. This CDR3 is CASSLRSLGANVLTF. The CDR3 nucleotides read TGTGCCAGCAGCTTGCGGTCTCTGGGGGCCAACGTCCTGACTTTC.

The CDR3 DNA reads as TGTGCCAGCTCCCGGACCGGGACAGGGTCCCTCCTCGCGAACACCGGGGAGCTGTTTTTT. Protein: CASSRTGTGSLLANTGELFF. The genes are TRBV18 and TRBJ2-2; 9 bases are a match to TRBD1. V shed 6 bases and J 0 bases; nucleotides not matched to a gene: 17. Germline lookup yields CDR1 KGHSH and CDR2 LQKENI. There are 20 residues in the CDR3. The full variable domain, in which reference TRBV18 and TRBJ2-2 provide the parts outside the CDR3, is NAGVMQNPRHLVRRRGQEARLRCSPMKGHSHVYWYRQLPEEGLKFMVYLQKENIIDESGMPKERFSAEFPKEGPSILRIQQVVRGDSAAYFCASSRTGTGSLLANTGELFFGEGSRLTVL.

The V and J genes are TRBV14 and TRBJ1-1; 7 positions match TRBD1. The germline CDR1 and CDR2 sequences are SGHDN and FVKESK. This CDR3 spans 15 amino acids. V dropped 5 bases and J dropped 3; count of bases not matched to a gene: 9. The CDR3 here is CASSYYPQGDTEAFF. Written as DNA, the CDR3 is TGTGCCAGCAGCTACTACCCTCAGGGGGACACTGAAGCTTTCTTT.

This chain links TRBV5-1 with TRBJ1-4; the D gene is possibly TRBD1 (5 bases). Germline V CDR1 and CDR2: SGHRS, YFSETQ. CDR3 length equals 16 residues. V dropped 0 bases and J dropped 0 bases, with 9 bases sitting between them. CDR3 bases: TGCGCCAGCAGCTTGGACGACAGAGCAACTAATGAAAAACTGTTTTTT. Protein: CASSLDDRATNEKLFF.

This chain joins TRBV12-5 and TRBJ1-1; D may be TRBD1 (5 bases). Deletions cut 0 bases from V and 7 bases from J, with 9 bases between. CDR1 is LGHNT, CDR2 FRNRAP, per germline. The CDR3 covers 13 residues. In nucleotides, the CDR3 is TGTGCTAGTGGTTTGGTAACTGGGGGTGAAGCTTTCTTT. Translated, it gives CASGLVTGGEAFF.